What follows is one T cell receptor (beta chain) and its context. This clonotype has at least ten counts. Its antigen specificity is not known. Base qualities are not provided; no much larger clone lies one nucleotide away. The record originates from a study of Graves' ophthalmopathy and Graves' hyperthyroidism (dated by TCRdb to the late 2010s). In the study overall: A patient counted as having stable hyperthyroidism if there was no progression to ophthalmopathy within 18 months of follow-up. In total, 120 to 150 blood samples were TCR-sequenced: 40 to 45 ophthalmopathy, over 70 hyperthyroidism and roughly 17 hyperthyroidism-to-ophthalmopathy patients. To explore V-J signatures that separate ophthalmopathy from hyperthyroidism, a discovery set of more than 95 patients was enrolled, consisting of about 45 with ophthalmopathy and around 57 with stable hyperthyroidism. T-cell repertoires of thyroid tissue and blood were compared in more than five hyperthyroidism patients. Following sampling, methimazole starting at 30 mg daily was administered to hyperthyroidism patients, and high-dose intravenous methylprednisolone was administered to ophthalmopathy patients. The independent validation cohort included about 19 hyperthyroidism patients plus 17 patients who later progressed from hyperthyroidism to ophthalmopathy. TCR beta repertoire signatures were used to distinguish Graves' ophthalmopathy from Graves' hyperthyroidism and to predict progression to ophthalmopathy. Paper-wide results and their limitations: Most expanded thyroid clonotypes with a frequency above 0.001 also appeared in blood, which suggests that blood repertoires may reflect the immune response in the thyroid. The 13-signature model separated ophthalmopathy from stable hyperthyroidism with approximately 90% sensitivity and almost 84% specificity in cross-validation, and 80%/75% in the test set. Sample size was not statistically predetermined, and group allocation was not concealed from the investigators. In validation, the model predicted ophthalmopathy progression with 70.59% sensitivity and 72.22% specificity; 12 predicted patients were CT-confirmed with GO in a median of around 6 months.

Hyperthyroidism patients were newly diagnosed, with disease duration under 2 months, and aged 18 to 65 years. Patients were excluded if they had other autoimmune diseases, uncontrolled infections, pregnancy or lactation. Clinical symptoms, serum thyroxine, TRAb, thyroid ultrasound and orbital computed tomography formed the basis of the diagnosis. Total RNA was extracted using Trizol reagent, and RNA quality was checked on an Agilent 2100 Bioanalyzer. For repertoire sequencing, the TCR beta CDR3 regions were amplified from RNA transcripts. The first round was an RT-PCR using HTBI primers with the Qiagen OneStep RT-PCR kit, and this first round was followed by a second-round multiplex PCR, then size selection and purification. Sequencing of the libraries was carried out on an Illumina HiSeq2000 in paired-end mode with 100 bp reads. Per the original workflow: SOAPnuke was used to process the reads, removing any read that contained adapters or uncalled bases, had a mean Phred below 15, or lacked an exact match to the constant primer or identifier. COPE v1.2.5 was used to merge the high-quality paired reads. Clonotypes were defined as unique nucleotide sequences and were aligned to IMGT TRB V, D and J references using MiTCR v1.1. The analysis was limited to V-J combinations with a frequency above 0.0001, which together covered over 98% of repertoires. For each V-J combination, a TCR clonal expansion and chaos score was defined as F50 clonal expansion divided by the chaos observed in the TCRdist matrix. Welch's t-statistics and random forest were used to reduce features to about a dozen V-J combinations, which were fed into a naive Bayes classifier. Thyroid-blood repertoire similarity was quantified with the Morisita-Horn index. The public sequencing data were trimmed at Q25 with fastp and processed into clonotypes with MiXCR by TCRdb, which kept only in-frame beta chains. A single entry per CDR3 protein holds the most common genes and DNA from its merged rows. TCRdb assigned the V and J calls; the authors' analysis was not used. Here the sample has 580,000 or so distinct CDR3 sequences; about 40% occur a single time. Around 4.6% of the sample is in the top ten clones.

As encoded in the germline V gene, CDR1 is KGHDR while CDR2 is SFDVKD. Compared with germline, V lacks 1 base and J lacks 0 bases; bases without a gene match: 14. The CDR3 goes from the cysteine to the phenylalanine over 21 residues. The only DNA kept is the CDR3, 63 bases in frame from the first base. The receptor chain draws on TRBV24-1 and TRBJ2-2, with TRBD1 matching 9 junction bases. Source material: peripheral blood or thyroid tissue (not recorded which). The clonotype comes from an adult man with Graves' hyperthyroidism. The CDR3 reads CATSDLQTRDRVNANTGELFF. The DNA is TGTGCCACCAGTGATTTACAAACCCGGGACAGGGTCAACGCGAACACCGGGGAGCTGTTTTTT.